The 24 T cell receptor beta chains presented below share a single source sample, sequenced in a study of blood T cell repertoires in COVID-19. Using immunoSEQ multiplex PCR, the repertoire was profiled, and TCRdb retains in-frame clones only, with some absent. The table records approximately 220,000 clones, around 84% of them present only once. The sample was PBMCs or T cells enriched from blood (not recorded which). All receptors come from a woman aged 40 to 49 with acute COVID-19.

This chain joins TRBV5-4 and TRBJ2-5; a weak D match, TRBD2 (6 bases). The CDR3 runs to 15 residues. The germline gives CDR1 SGHNT, CDR2 YYREEE (reference sequence). The V gene lost 2 bases and the J gene lost 2 bases, with 13 bases spanning the gap. The CDR3 DNA reads TGTGCCAGCAGCTTAGGCGGAGGGGCTCAAGAGACCCAGTACTTC. Amino acids: CASSLGGGAQETQYF.

The chain couples TRBV6-1 to TRBJ2-2; possibly TRBD1 for D (6 bases). V was pared by 3 bases and J by 4 bases, with 12 bases between. This CDR3 is 15 amino acids long. CDR1 is MNHNS and CDR2 is SASEGT in the germline V gene. The CDR3 protein is CASSEVTGGTGELFF. The CDR3, as DNA: TGTGCCAGCAGTGAGGTGACAGGTGGCACCGGGGAGCTGTTTTTT.

This chain connects TRBV7-9 to TRBJ2-5; 7 bases are shared with TRBD1. After removal of 1 base from V and 4 bases from J, the junction contained 3 bases not matched to a gene. The germline V gene encodes CDR1 SEHNR and CDR2 FQNEAQ (reference sequence). This CDR3 is 14 amino acids long. The DNA of the CDR3 is TGTGCCAGCAGCTTAGTTGCAGGGGGAGAGACCCAGTACTTC. Translation: CASSLVAGGETQYF.

The chain joins TRBV28 to TRBJ1-5; TRBD1 is a possible D gene (5 bases). CDR1 and CDR2 (germline): MDHEN, SYDVKM. There are 18 residues in the CDR3. Trimming left V 2 bases short and J 0 bases short, with 17 bases between. The CDR3 nucleotides are TGTGCCAGCAGTTTACAAGGAGCGGGGCCTCTTAGCAATCAGCCCCAGCATTTT. Residues: CASSLQGAGPLSNQPQHF.

This rearrangement joins TRBV7-2 to TRBJ2-1; D remains unclear. The CDR3 runs 12 residues. V was shortened by 3 bases and J by 7 bases, with 7 bases between the two germline ends. The germline gives CDR1 SGHTA, CDR2 FQGNSA. The CDR3 DNA reads as TGTGCCAGCAGCTTTTCGAGTAATGAGCAGTTCTTC. Translation gives CASSFSSNEQFF.

This clone was observed a few times. The rearrangement joins TRBV2 to TRBJ1-2; perhaps TRBD1 as D (5 bases). The CDR3 spans 14 residues. The germline V and J ends were trimmed by 8 bases and 2 bases, with 15 bases remaining between them. Germline-derived CDR1 and CDR2 are SNHLY and FYNNEI. CDR3 sequence (DNA): TGTGCCAGCCTCGCCGGGGCGGGGAACTATGGCTACACCTTC. Translation: CASLAGAGNYGYTF.

The genes are TRBV5-1 and TRBJ1-4; perhaps TRBD1 as D (5 bases). The CDR3 is 15 amino acids. Trimming left V 3 bases short and J 4 bases short, with 13 bases between. Germline CDR1 SGHRS, CDR2 YFSETQ. The CDR3 protein is CASSSGTGVNEKLFF. In nucleotides, the CDR3 is TGCGCCAGCAGCTCAGGCACAGGCGTTAATGAAAAACTGTTTTTT. The full variable domain, in which reference TRBV5-1 and TRBJ1-4 provide the parts outside the CDR3, is KAGVTQTPRYLIKTRGQQVTLSCSPISGHRSVSWYQQTPGQGLQFLFEYFSETQRNKGNFPGRFSGRQFSNSRSEMNVSTLELGDSALYLCASSSGTGVNEKLFFGSGTQLSVL.

The chain uses TRBV4-1 and TRBJ1-6, with 8 bases matching TRBD1. Germline V gives CDR1 MGHRA, CDR2 YSYEKL. Unmatched junction bases numbered 3, after V lost 0 bases and J lost 5 bases. CDR3 size: 16 residues. For the CDR3, the DNA is TGCGCCAGCAGCCAAGATCCAGGGGGCAATAATTCACCCCTCCACTTT. Protein: CASSQDPGGNNSPLHF.

This clone was detected only a few times. J is TRBJ2-7 and V is TRBV6-5, with D perhaps TRBD1 (5 bases). The germline CDR1 and CDR2 sequences are MNHEY and SVGAGI. The V and J ends lost 6 bases and 6 bases respectively, with 18 bases between them. There are 14 residues in the CDR3. The CDR3 bases are TGTGCCAGCAGACCAACACAGGAGTCGGGCGAGCAGTACTTC. This gives the protein CASRPTQESGEQYF.

This chain uses TRBV5-6 with TRBJ1-6; D is uncertain. The V and J ends lost 4 bases and 6 bases respectively, with 17 bases between them. Germline CDR1 is SGHDT and CDR2 is YYEEEE. This CDR3 has 16 amino acids. The CDR3 loop is CASSQRQAGINSPLHF. DNA of the CDR3: TGTGCCAGCAGCCAAAGGCAGGCGGGGATTAATTCACCCCTCCACTTT.

The rearrangement links TRBV6-5 to TRBJ1-5; a weak D match, TRBD1 (5 bases). Trimming shortened V by 6 bases and J by 5 bases, and 11 bases separated the two germline ends. The V gene's germline CDR1 is MNHEY and CDR2 SVGAGI. CDR3 size: 13 residues. The CDR3 DNA follows: TGTGCCAGCAGACTATCACAGGATCAGCCCCAGCATTTT. It is translated as CASRLSQDQPQHF.

This clone was recorded only once. The chain joins TRBV5-4 to TRBJ2-4; the match to TRBD2 covers 7 bases. The CDR3 spans 14 residues. The V segment lost 4 bases and the J segment 4 bases; nucleotides outside the gene matches: 5. Germline assignment: CDR1 SGHNT and CDR2 YYREEE (reference sequence). CDR3 amino acids: CASSQTGGKNIQYF. Here the CDR3 DNA reads TGTGCCAGCAGCCAAACGGGGGGAAAAAACATTCAGTACTTC.

V is TRBV7-2 and J is TRBJ2-7, with 8 bases fitting TRBD2. V lost 1 base to trimming and J lost 0 bases; unmatched junction nucleotides: 8. This CDR3 spans 17 amino acids. CDR1 SGHTA and CDR2 FQGNSA come from the germline V gene. The CDR3 region has the DNA TGTGCCAGCAGCTTAGTTAATAGCGGGGACGTCTCCTACGAGCAGTACTTC. Its protein is CASSLVNSGDVSYEQYF. The full variable domain, in which reference TRBV7-2 and TRBJ2-7 provide the parts outside the CDR3, is GAGVSQSPSNKVTEKGKDVELRCDPISGHTALYWYRQSLGQGLEFLIYFQGNSAPDKSGLPSDRFSAERTGGSVSTLTIQRTQQEDSAVYLCASSLVNSGDVSYEQYFGPGTRLTVT.

The rearrangement joins TRBV27 to TRBJ2-1; 8 bases are a match to TRBD2. The CDR3 contains 15 residues. J gave up 4 bases and V 5 bases, and 7 bases lay outside the gene matches. In germline, CDR1 is MNHEY, CDR2 SMNVEV (reference sequence). The CDR3 DNA is TGTGCCAGCAGTGGGTCCCGGGGGGGGTACAATGAGCAGTTCTTC. Translating it yields CASSGSRGGYNEQFF.

The rearrangement joins TRBV7-8 to TRBJ1-1; D not resolved. V lost 0 bases, J lost 5 bases, and 13 bases lay in between. The CDR3 covers 15 residues. The germline V gene has CDR1 SGHVS and CDR2 FQNEAQ. CDR3 sequence: CASSLARALRTEAFF. CDR3 in DNA: TGTGCCAGCAGCTTAGCGAGAGCTTTACGGACTGAAGCTTTCTTT.

The rearrangement links TRBV5-1 to TRBJ1-4, with D tentatively TRBD1 (6 bases). Deletions cut 2 bases from V and 2 bases from J, with 10 bases between. This CDR3 contains 15 residues. CDR1 SGHRS and CDR2 YFSETQ come from the germline V gene. The DNA of the CDR3 is TGCGCCAGCAGCTTCGAGGGGGGGACTAATGAAAAACTGTTTTTT. Translated, it gives CASSFEGGTNEKLFF.

The V and J genes are TRBV5-1 and TRBJ2-7; D not certain. The CDR3 runs to 14 residues. Trimming pared 1 base from V and 0 bases from J, leaving 8 bases between. Germline CDR1 SGHRS, CDR2 YFSETQ. CDR3 in DNA: TGCGCCAGCAGCTTGCTGACATCCTCCTACGAGCAGTACTTC. The encoded protein is CASSLLTSSYEQYF.

This clone was seen only once. This chain joins TRBV5-1 and TRBJ1-2; D possibly corresponds to TRBD1 (6 bases). The ends were cut back, 5 bases at V and 3 bases at J, with 8 bases in the middle. This CDR3 region has 12 residues. The germline V gene encodes CDR1 SGHRS and CDR2 YFSETQ. CDR3 coding DNA: TGCGCCAGCAGTGCAGGGGACTATGGCTACACCTTC. Encoded protein: CASSAGDYGYTF.

The V call is TRBV18, the J call TRBJ1-5; possible D gene TRBD1, 5 bases. Germline V gives CDR1 KGHSH, CDR2 LQKENI. Trimming removed 5 bases from V and 2 bases from J, with 7 bases in between. The length of the CDR3 is 13 residues. The CDR3 nucleotides are TGTGCCAGCTCAGACAGTGGCAATCAGCCCCAGCATTTT. This encodes CASSDSGNQPQHF.

The chain employs TRBV6-4 and TRBJ2-1; 7 positions agree with TRBD2. The CDR3 sequence is 15 residues long. Per germline, CDR1 MRHNA and CDR2 SNTAGT. V shed 6 bases and J 0 bases; nucleotides not matched to a gene: 5. CDR3 sequence: CASRIAGNSYNEQFF. The CDR3 nucleotides read TGTGCCAGCAGAATAGCGGGTAACTCCTACAATGAGCAGTTCTTC.

This chain joins TRBV6-2 or TRBV6-3 and TRBJ2-2; D is undetermined. The ends were cut back, 6 bases at V and 4 bases at J, with 15 bases in the middle. The CDR3 loop spans 15 amino acids. Germline-derived CDR1 and CDR2 are MNHEY and SVGEGT. Here the CDR3 DNA reads TGTGCCAGCAGCCGTCTAGAGTGGAGCACCGGGGAGCTGTTTTTT. Its translation: CASSRLEWSTGELFF.

This chain joins TRBV19 and TRBJ1-5, with D tentatively TRBD1 (6 bases). Per the germline V gene, CDR1 is LNHDA and CDR2 is SQIVND (reference sequence). The CDR3 loop spans 13 amino acids. Trimming removed 7 bases at V and 9 bases at J, with 16 bases between. CDR3 in DNA: TGTGCCAGTAACTCAGGGGCCCTTTTGCCCCAGCATTTT. Protein: CASNSGALLPQHF.

This rearrangement joins TRBV6-5 to TRBJ2-2, with D unclear. This CDR3 comprises 12 residues. Germline V gives CDR1 MNHEY, CDR2 SVGAGI. V lost 11 bases and J 1 base, leaving 8 bases between the germline ends. The DNA for the CDR3 is TGTGCCTTTAGTGGGAACACCGGGGAGCTGTTTTTT. Translated, it gives CAFSGNTGELFF.

V is TRBV7-9 and J is TRBJ1-1; the match to TRBD1 covers 7 bases. Trimming took 5 bases from V and 8 from J; bases not matched to a gene: 5. Germline assignment: CDR1 SEHNR and CDR2 FQNEAQ (reference sequence). The CDR3 is 12 amino acids. CDR3 nucleotide sequence: TGTGCCAGCAGCCGAGAGACAGGGGAAGCTTTCTTT. Protein sequence: CASSRETGEAFF. The variable domain in full, with the rest retrieved from reference TRBV7-9 and TRBJ1-1, is DTGVSQNPRHKITKRGQNVTFRCDPISEHNRLYWYRQTLGQGPEFLTYFQNEAQLEKSRLLSDRFSAERPKGSFSTLEIQRTEQGDSAMYLCASSRETGEAFFGQGTRLTVV.